The clone carrying this T cell receptor beta chain was detected only once. Its antigen is as yet unknown. This specimen belongs to a study of CD8 T cells in Susac syndrome. Findings of the study overall: The study admitted that it had a relatively small number of individuals in its TCR sequencing and HLA analysis. In Susac syndrome, CD8+ expansion was highest in TEMRA and active disease.

Sequencing of TCR beta was undertaken in CD8+ and CD4+ T cells derived from blood. The CDR3 has 15 residues. Per germline, CDR1 SEHNR and CDR2 FQNEAQ (reference sequence). V lost 1 base, J lost 6 bases, and 8 bases stayed unmatched. After extraction with the RNeasy kit, roughly 0.45 to 1 ug of the RNA was reverse transcribed using random hexamers. Amplification of TCR beta CDR3 across 54 Vbeta and 13 Jbeta was performed with immunoSEQ multiplex PCR. TCRdb re-analysed the immunoSEQ multiplex PCR reads in MiXCR, keeping a single row per CDR3 protein. The repertoire consists of roughly 100,000 distinct CDR3 sequences, with approximately 95% occurring once and the leading ten covering around 0.41%.

The genes are TRBV7-9 and TRBJ1-2; 7 bases are a match to TRBD1. This clonotype was obtained from a human donor with Susac syndrome. Sequenced sample: CD8+ T cells from PBMCs. The CDR3 sequence: CASSLGGGAKDGYTF. In nucleotides, the CDR3 is TGTGCCAGCAGCTTAGGAGGGGGCGCAAAGGATGGCTACACCTTC.